The 24 T cell receptor beta chains below were found in one sample sequenced in a study of CD4 and CD8 cells across lung adenocarcinoma regions (dated by TCRdb to 2016 to 2019). The library was built by means of PCR. TCRdb records HiSeq X Ten as the sequencer. TCRdb reprocessed the public reads (quality trimming at Q25 with fastp, clone calling with MiXCR) and kept in-frame beta chains. CDR3 protein duplicates are merged, each entry listing the most common genes and DNA. The sample data list roughly 25,000 distinct CDR3 sequences, and around 52% of these were observed just once. The ten largest clonotypes hold about a fifth of the sample. Sequences were obtained from CD4+ T cells from the center of a lung tumor. In the paper's terms, the cell subset or site label means: tumor center region. All receptors derive from a male donor with lung adenocarcinoma. The CD4 and CD8 labels of this study may be unreliable.

The rearrangement links TRBV12-3 or TRBV12-4 to TRBJ1-2; 7 bases align to TRBD1. The CDR3 extends over 19 amino acids. Germline trimming cut 3 bases from V and 3 bases from J; bases unmatched to any gene: 19. The CDR3 DNA reads as TGTGCCAGCAGTTTGGGGGGAAGGGGGCTAACTATTGGGGACTATGGCTACACCTTC. Amino acids: CASSLGGRGLTIGDYGYTF.

The chain couples TRBV27 to TRBJ2-3; a possible D gene is TRBD2 (6 bases). Matching the DNA end better, TRBJ2-7 makes the J call doubtful. This CDR3 is 16 amino acids long. CDR1 is MNHEY and CDR2 is SMNVEV in the germline V gene (reference sequence). As DNA, the CDR3 is TGTGCCAGCAGGGGAACCGGGGGACGGGACGAAGATACGCAGTACTTC. This translates into CASRGTGGRDEDTQYF.

About this clonotype: At one boundary the junction diverges from the germline segment, which might be a read error. V and J are TRBV6-1 and TRBJ2-2; D is possibly TRBD2 (6 bases). Germline V gene sequence: CDR1 MNHNS, CDR2 SASEGT. This CDR3 is built from 15 residues. This CDR3 is CASRLQAGSPGEQFF. CDR3 bases: TGTGCCAGCAGACTCCAGGCCGGGAGCCCCGGGGAGCAGTTTTTT.

This clonotype was recorded at least ten times. This chain joins TRBV25-1 and TRBJ1-2, with D possibly TRBD1 on 5 matching bases. The CDR3 totals 13 residues. Germline V lookup: CDR1 MGHDK, CDR2 SYGVNS. V dropped 4 bases and J dropped 6 bases, with 12 bases sitting between them. The DNA of the CDR3 is TGTGCCAGCAGTGGGTTTGGGGGAAATGGCTACACCTTC. Translated: CASSGFGGNGYTF.

This clonotype was counted many times. A much larger clone lies one base from this, so it may be a read error. This chain uses TRBV27 with TRBJ2-5; 7 positions match TRBD2. The J segment lost 11 bases and the V segment lost 0 bases, leaving 12 bases of the junction unmatched. Germline V gene data show CDR1 as MNHEY and CDR2 as SMNVEV (reference sequence). CDR3 length: 15 amino acids. As DNA, the CDR3 is TGTGCCAGCAGTTTATCGGGGTTCGGGGGGAATGAGCAGTACTTC. The encoded protein is CASSLSGFGGNEQYF.

In the case of this clonotype: Compared with germline, one end of the junction differs, possibly owing to a read error. V is TRBV6-1 and J is TRBJ2-4; weak D call: TRBD2 (5 bases). Germline lookup yields CDR1 MNHNS and CDR2 SASEGT. The CDR3 extends over 15 amino acids. CDR3 sequence (DNA): TGTGCCAGCAGTCGGCAGCGGAGAGCCAAAGACACGCAGTACTTT. Residues: CASSRQRRAKDTQYF.

This clonotype was detected only once. The junction departs from the called germline gene at one end, perhaps through a read error. V usage is TRBV6-8 and J usage is TRBJ2-3; D uncertain. CDR1 and CDR2 (germline): MNHGY, SAAAGT. The length of the CDR3 is 14 residues. The CDR3 DNA follows: TGTCGCGTCAGTGGGCTGTCGGGCACAGATATGCAGTACTTT. Encoded protein: CRVSGLSGTDMQYF.

With respect to this clonotype: One junction end disagrees with the germline gene, perhaps due to a read error. This rearrangement joins TRBV6-1 to TRBJ2-3, with 10 bases lining up with TRBD1. This CDR3 has 17 amino acids. Germline V gives CDR1 MNHNS, CDR2 SASEGT. The CDR3, as DNA: TGTGCCAGCAAGAGACAGGGGGCTACCCTTACCAAAGATACCCAGTATTTT. It yields the protein CASKRQGATLTKDTQYF.

About this clonotype itself: The germline gene is not matched at one end of the junction; a read error may be the cause. The chain uses TRBV6-1 and TRBJ2-3; D could derive from TRBD1 or TRBD2 (5 bases each). The DNA end is a closer match to TRBJ2-1, so the J assignment may be wrong. Looked up from germline, CDR1 is MNHNS and CDR2 is SASEGT. The CDR3 is 13 amino acids. The CDR3 DNA reads as TGTGGCAGCAAGGCTGGGACCAGAGATACGCAGTTCTTC. This sequence encodes CGSKAGTRDTQFF.

For this clonotype: Sequence at one end of the junction differs from germline and may be a read error. V usage is TRBV10-3 and J usage is TRBJ2-2, with D maybe TRBD2 (5 bases). Germline loops: CDR1 ENHRY, CDR2 SYGVKD. The CDR3 loop spans 13 amino acids. CDR3 sequence reads: CAKGGANSGEQFF. CDR3 in DNA: TGTGCCAAGGGTGGTGCGAACAGCGGTGAGCAGTTTTTT.

The chain recombines TRBV20-1 with TRBJ2-1; perhaps TRBD1 as D (6 bases). Near its end, the DNA agrees better with TRBJ2-5, so the J call may be wrong. The CDR3 sequence is 12 residues long. Germline CDR1 and CDR2: DFQATT and SNEGSKA (reference sequence). CDR3 bases: TGCAGTGCTAGTCCCCAGGGGGAGACCCAGTACTTC. Its protein product is CSASPQGETQYF.

This clonotype was counted a few times. This chain uses TRBV5-1 with TRBJ2-3; perhaps TRBD2 as D (6 bases). The CDR3 is 16 residues long. Germline V gene lookup returns CDR1 SGHRS and CDR2 YFSETQ. V was clipped by 2 bases and J by 0 bases, with 13 bases between them. CDR3 loop: CASSFWASESTDTQYF. CDR3 in DNA: TGCGCCAGCAGCTTCTGGGCTAGCGAGAGCACAGATACGCAGTATTTT.

The chain recombines TRBV6-1 with TRBJ2-3, with 10 bases aligning to TRBD1. Germline CDR1 reads MNHNS; CDR2 reads SASEGT. V shed 7 bases and J 11 bases; nucleotides not matched to a gene: 12. The CDR3 is made up of 14 amino acids. This CDR3 reads CASKIGTGENMQYF. The CDR3 DNA sequence: TGTGCCAGCAAAATTGGGACAGGGGAAAATATGCAGTATTTT.

This clonotype was detected many times. This chain uses TRBV7-2 with TRBJ1-3, with 8 bases lining up with TRBD1. The V gene's germline CDR1 is SGHTA and CDR2 FQGNSA. The V segment lost 5 bases and the J segment 4 bases; nucleotides outside the gene matches: 7. This CDR3 contains 15 residues. CDR3 in amino acids: CASSQGQGAGNTIYF. In nucleotides, the CDR3 is TGTGCCAGCAGCCAGGGGCAGGGGGCAGGAAACACCATATATTTT. The variable domain in full, completed from reference TRBV7-2 and TRBJ1-3, reads GAGVSQSPSNKVTEKGKDVELRCDPISGHTALYWYRQSLGQGLEFLIYFQGNSAPDKSGLPSDRFSAERTGGSVSTLTIQRTQQEDSAVYLCASSQGQGAGNTIYFGEGSWLTVV.

This clonotype occurred many times. The chain joins TRBV28 to TRBJ1-2, with D hard to call. CDR3 length: 16 amino acids. Germline CDR1 reads MDHEN; CDR2 reads SYDVKM. Between the trimmed V and J ends, which lost 3 bases and 5 bases, there was a span of 19 bases. The CDR3 coding sequence is TGTGCCAGCAGTTTGTTTCGCGTTGGCAGCGGATATGGCTACACCTTC. Protein sequence: CASSLFRVGSGYGYTF.

This chain's CDR3 is CASSVREGETQYF. DNA for the CDR3: TGTGCCAGCAGTGTCCGTGAAGGCGAGACCCAGTACTTC. The chain recombines TRBV12-3 or TRBV12-4 with TRBJ2-5; D is ambiguous. This CDR3 has 13 residues. The V end was cut by 5 bases, the J end by 5 bases, with 12 bases between.

The rearrangement uses TRBV6-5 and TRBJ1-1; the D gene is possibly TRBD1 (5 bases). The germline V and J ends were trimmed by 6 bases and 4 bases, with 6 bases remaining between them. Germline CDR1 reads MNHEY; CDR2 reads SVGAGI. This CDR3 has 11 amino acids. CDR3 residues: CASRRGTEAFF. CDR3 coding DNA: TGTGCCAGCAGAAGGGGCACTGAAGCTTTCTTT.

In this sample, this clonotype is medium-sized. This rearrangement joins TRBV6-4 to TRBJ2-1, with TRBD1 matching 10 bases. Trimming took 4 bases from V and 8 from J; bases not matched to a gene: 8. CDR1 MRHNA and CDR2 SNTAGT come from the germline V gene. The CDR3 runs to 15 residues. CDR3 amino acids: CASSVGTGDEDEQFF. The CDR3 DNA is TGTGCCAGCAGTGTGGGGACAGGGGATGAGGATGAGCAGTTCTTC.

As to this clonotype: The junction and the germline gene differ at one end; a read error may be behind it. V and J are TRBV10-3 and TRBJ2-6; TRBD2 is a possible D gene (6 bases). Germline loops: CDR1 ENHRY, CDR2 SYGVKD. CDR3 length: 15 amino acids. The CDR3 sequence is CASGEALTGANVLTF. CDR3 nucleotides: TGTGCCAGCGGGGAGGCACTCACTGGGGCCAACGTGCTGACTTTC.

On this clonotype itself: The CDR3 does not close with the conserved phenylalanine or tryptophan, likely indicating a read error. The DNA is left out, because the CDR3 cannot be placed on it with certainty; the CDR3 is given as TCRdb lists it. V gene TRBV6-2 or TRBV6-3 combines with J gene TRBJ2-5; the table's D call of TRBD1 was not tested on the DNA. Including both end residues, the CDR3 is 12 amino acids long. Germline CDR1 reads MNHEY; CDR2 reads SVGEGT. The CDR3 reads CASSYSEGARLS.

This clonotype was recorded at least ten times. A much more abundant neighbour one base away suggests this may be a read error. The chain couples TRBV10-2 to TRBJ2-1, with a possible D match to TRBD1 (5 bases). Germline lookup yields CDR1 WSHSY and CDR2 SAAADI. The CDR3 covers 15 residues. V lost 0 bases to trimming and J lost 13 bases, with 19 bases between them. CDR3 protein: CASSESEVGAETQFF. CDR3 in DNA: TGCGCCAGCAGTGAGTCCGAGGTTGGGGCGGAGACCCAGTTCTTC.

V usage is TRBV10-2 and J usage is TRBJ2-3; D is perhaps TRBD1 or TRBD2 (5 bases each). Germline V gene sequence: CDR1 WSHSY, CDR2 SAAADI. Trimming removed 5 bases from V and 2 bases from J, with 14 bases in between. This CDR3 contains 15 residues. The CDR3 loop reads CASSTTGRYTDTQYF. DNA of the CDR3: TGCGCCAGCAGTACGACGGGACGGTACACAGATACGCAGTATTTT.

This rearrangement joins TRBV14 to TRBJ2-1; D remains ambiguous. The better agreement between TRBJ2-5 and the DNA end casts doubt on the J call. This CDR3 is 16 amino acids long. Looked up from germline, CDR1 is SGHDN and CDR2 is FVKESK. For the CDR3, the DNA is TGTGCCAGCAGCCAAGATCTTGGGTCAGGTGGGGAGACCCAGTACTTC. Residues: CASSQDLGSGGETQYF.

On this clonotype itself: A clone one base away is much larger, so this may be a read error. This chain links TRBV4-1 with TRBJ2-3; D is unresolved. The DNA end favors TRBJ2-7, so the J call may be wrong. CDR1 and CDR2 from the germline V gene are MGHRA and YSYEKL. The CDR3 runs to 13 residues. DNA of the CDR3: TGCGCCAGCAGCCAAGGTAACGAGTGGGAGCAGTACTTC. Translating it yields CASSQGNEWEQYF.